This entry is about one T cell receptor beta chain. Its antigen is not known. With 10 bases clipped from V and 6 bases from J, the junction kept 9 bases outside the gene matches. The germline V gene encodes CDR1 MRHNA and CDR2 SNTAGT. CDR3 size: 12 residues. These data belong to a study of T cell clonotyping in hematopoietic cell transplantation. Overall study results and limits: Graft donor and pretransplant recipient Inverse Simpson Index values predicted broader posttransplant TCR diversity.

Time point denoted: recipient sample about 28 days before transplant, after cytoreduction. Clones were sequenced by immunoSEQ multiplex PCR, and TCRdb holds only the in-frame ones, with some missing. The table shows about 76,000 clones, with 90% to 97% occurring only once. The specimen comprised peripheral blood mononuclear cells, sampled before stem cell transplant. This chain uses TRBV6-4 with TRBJ2-7; 7 bases agree with TRBD2. This sequence was found in a woman aged 45-60 years with acute myeloid leukemia. Some clones in this sample may be carry-over from other donors' samples. The chain's CDR3 is CATTSRTTEQYF. The CDR3 DNA follows: TGTGCCACGACTAGCCGGACGACCGAGCAGTACTTC.